The 11 T cell receptor beta chains listed next were all sequenced from one sample in a study of shared clonotypes between healthy human individuals. Repertoires were generated with immunoSEQ multiplex PCR, while TCRdb's copy carries only in-frame clones and drops some. The table has 2 million to 2.5 million clones, roughly 91% seen once. Selected positively for CCR7 and CD45RO-negative, naive CD8 cells excluded terminally differentiated effector memory CD45RA+ cells. The sample comprised naive CD8+ T cells from PBMCs. These receptors were taken from a man aged 18 to 30 in good health. Some clones in this sample may be carry-over from other donors' samples.

The chain employs TRBV13 and TRBJ1-1; D might be TRBD1 (6 bases). Trimming took 3 bases from V and 5 from J, leaving 10 bases between them. This CDR3 spans 13 amino acids. Germline-derived CDR1 and CDR2 are PRHDT and FYEKMQ (reference sequence). This CDR3 is CASSLSGATEAFF. The CDR3 DNA reads TGTGCCAGCAGCTTGTCAGGGGCAACTGAAGCTTTCTTT.

In regard to this clone: At the DNA level, this CDR3 is encoded by other sequences in the same sample as well. This sequence joins TRBV29-1 and TRBJ2-5; D is unresolved. V was cut by 4 bases and J by 4 bases, with 7 bases left in between. The CDR3 contains 11 residues. Germline CDR1 reads SQVTM; CDR2 reads ANQGSEA. CDR3: CSVGPRETQYF. The CDR3 coding sequence is TGCAGCGTTGGACCGCGAGAGACCCAGTACTTC.

This clone was seen once. The gene calls are TRBV2 and TRBJ1-2, with D possibly TRBD1 on 6 matching bases. Germline values: CDR1 SNHLY, CDR2 FYNNEI. Trimming stripped 2 bases from V and 4 bases from J, with 14 bases between. The CDR3 is 15 residues long. CDR3: CASSETVGAAYGYTF. The CDR3, as DNA: TGTGCCAGCAGTGAAACCGTGGGGGCAGCCTATGGCTACACCTTC.

The V call is TRBV28, the J call TRBJ1-2; 8 bases are shared with TRBD1. J lost 6 bases, V lost 1 base, and 7 bases had no gene match. Germline V gene data show CDR1 as MDHEN and CDR2 as SYDVKM. The CDR3 loop spans 15 amino acids. CDR3: CASSLFPDRGNGYTF. The CDR3 region has the DNA TGTGCCAGCAGTTTATTCCCAGACAGGGGAAATGGCTACACCTTC.

Remarks on this clone: In the same sample, other DNA sequences code for this CDR3. The CDR3 spells CASSQGGEQYF. The CDR3 DNA follows: TGTGCCAGCTCACAGGGAGGCGAGCAGTACTTC. The rearrangement uses TRBV6-6 and TRBJ2-7, with D possibly being TRBD1 or TRBD2 (6 bases each). CDR1 and CDR2 from the germline V gene are MNHNY and SVGAGI (reference sequence). The ends were cut back, 8 bases at V and 6 bases at J, with 11 bases in the middle. The CDR3 has 11 amino acids.

The rearrangement joins TRBV19 to TRBJ2-7; 8 nucleotides line up with TRBD1. The germline V gene encodes CDR1 LNHDA and CDR2 SQIVND (reference sequence). V lost 7 bases, J lost 7 bases, and 9 bases stayed unmatched. The CDR3 has 13 residues. The CDR3 loop is CASKGRGLEEQYF. The CDR3 DNA reads as TGTGCCAGTAAGGGCAGGGGGCTGGAGGAGCAGTACTTC. Filled out from reference TRBV19 and TRBJ2-7, the complete variable domain reads DGGITQSPKYLFRKEGQNVTLSCEQNLNHDAMYWYRQDPGQGLRLIYYSQIVNDFQKGDIAEGYSVSREKKESFPLTVTSAQKNPTAFYLCASKGRGLEEQYFGPGTRLTVT.

This rearrangement joins TRBV28 to TRBJ1-5; tentative D call: TRBD1 (6 bases). The CDR3 is 16 residues long. Germline CDR1 and CDR2: MDHEN and SYDVKM. Trimming removed 5 bases from V and 2 bases from J, with 16 bases in between. The CDR3 loop is CASSPKISGGNQPQHF. DNA of the CDR3: TGTGCCAGCAGTCCTAAAATCTCAGGGGGCAATCAGCCCCAGCATTTT.

The rearrangement joins TRBV2 to TRBJ2-5; D is perhaps TRBD1 or TRBD2 (6 bases each). The J call may be wrong; the DNA end is better matched by TRBJ2-7. CDR1 and CDR2 (germline): SNHLY, FYNNEI. The CDR3 is made up of 12 amino acids. CDR3 loop: CATKGGTYEQYF. Written as DNA, the CDR3 is TGTGCCACCAAGGGGGGAACCTACGAGCAGTACTTC.

With respect to this clone: Other DNA sequences from this sample encode an identical CDR3 as well. V gene TRBV6-5 combines with J gene TRBJ2-7; 7 bases are a match to TRBD1. V lost 4 bases to trimming and J lost 3 bases; unmatched junction nucleotides: 0. Germline assignment: CDR1 MNHEY and CDR2 SVGAGI. This CDR3 contains 12 residues. The CDR3 here is CASSWDSYEQYF. CDR3 coding DNA: TGTGCCAGCAGTTGGGACAGCTACGAGCAGTACTTC.

This clone was seen only once. V and J are TRBV6-1 and TRBJ1-5; D remains ambiguous. Germline V gene sequence: CDR1 MNHNS, CDR2 SASEGT. V was cut by 2 bases and J by 1 base, with 9 bases left in between. The CDR3 has 15 amino acids. This CDR3 is CASSELERSNQPQHF. In nucleotides, the CDR3 is TGTGCCAGCAGTGAACTCGAGAGAAGCAATCAGCCCCAGCATTTT.

This clone was picked up one time. The chain links TRBV28 to TRBJ2-7; 7 bases align to TRBD1. Germline CDR1 reads MDHEN; CDR2 reads SYDVKM. The CDR3 is made up of 14 amino acids. After removal of 6 bases from V and 3 bases from J, the junction contained 8 bases not matched to a gene. CDR3: CASSFFDRDYEQYF. The CDR3 DNA follows: TGTGCCAGCAGCTTCTTTGACAGGGACTACGAGCAGTACTTC. The full variable domain, completed using reference TRBV28 and TRBJ2-7, is DVKVTQSSRYLVKRTGEKVFLECVQDMDHENMFWYRQDPGLGLRLIYFSYDVKMKEKGDIPEGYSVSREKKERFSLILESASTNQTSMYLCASSFFDRDYEQYFGPGTRLTVT.